This T cell receptor (beta chain) was captured by sequencing in a study of cytotoxic CD8 clonotypes in ibrutinib-treated CLL. Study summary: Response sampling came at median approximately twelve months of treatment, ranging about 6 to 36 months.

Germline CDR1 and CDR2: SGHRS and YFSETQ. J was trimmed by 7 bases and V by 2 bases; bases with no gene match: 7. This CDR3 has 15 amino acids. Broader study findings: Baseline levels of clonality went above those of age-matched healthy donors and moved with circulating CD8+ T-cell counts.

The method was immunoSEQ multiplex PCR; TCRdb's version includes in-frame clones alone and lacks a portion of them. The sample shows a few hundred thousand clones, approximately 80% of them seen only once. A remark on this clone: Antigen: not known.

The receptor's source is a human donor with chronic lymphocytic leukemia. The chain is built from TRBV5-1 and TRBJ2-1; 9 bases match TRBD1. The source was PBMCs, collected before ibrutinib treatment. In nucleotides, the CDR3 is TGCGCCAGCAGCTTACTACAGGGGGCAGGGAATGAGCAGTTCTTC. This codes for CASSLLQGAGNEQFF.